This T cell receptor beta chain was captured by sequencing in a study of follicular helper T cells after annual influenza vaccination. V lost 7 bases and J 5 bases, leaving 14 bases between the germline ends. CDR1 and CDR2 from the germline V gene are MNHNS and SASEGT. The CDR3 extends over 14 amino acids. The time point denotes: 2013-2014 season, 7 days after vaccination. TCRdb's copy holds only in-frame clones and misses some; the assay was immunoSEQ multiplex PCR. The sample has 9,000 or so clones; 83% are singletons. The receptor comes from an adult who received the influenza vaccine. The chain recombines TRBV6-1 with TRBJ1-4; maybe TRBD1 (5 bases). This material consisted of CXCR5+ CD38- circulating T follicular helper cells from blood, taken 7 days after influenza vaccination. Subset here: circulating Tfh, non-naive CD4+CXCR5+PD-1+ (ICOS+CD38+ or ICOS-CD38-). For the CDR3, the DNA is TGTGCCAGCACCCAGGGTGGGACGAATGAAAAACTGTTTTTT. Translating it yields CASTQGGTNEKLFF.